This T cell receptor (beta chain) was obtained from a study of T cells in Graves' hyperthyroidism and ophthalmopathy. Regions amplified from RNA transcripts were the TCR beta CDR3 regions. A first-round RT-PCR of the TCR CDR3 used the HTBI primer set. A single record per CDR3 protein comes from TCRdb applying MiXCR to the multiplex PCR reads. Of fewer than 300,000 distinct CDR3 sequences in the sample, roughly 15% were seen once. This clonotype was counted ten times or more. Its specificity is not known. Overall study findings and caveats: Stable hyperthyroidism was separated from ophthalmopathy by a model based on 13 V-J features.

Clinical symptoms, serum thyroxine, TRAb, thyroid ultrasound and orbital computed tomography informed diagnoses. A sample of blood taken at first hyperthyroidism diagnosis preceded any ophthalmopathy symptoms. The sequenced material came from blood. This clonotype was obtained from a woman aged 45-60 years with Graves' hyperthyroidism that later progressed to Graves' ophthalmopathy.

The CDR3 nucleotides are TGTGCCAGCAGGACGCCGGGACAGGGCCGAATAAGATCCTACGAGCAGTACTTC. Protein sequence: CASRTPGQGRIRSYEQYF. V usage is TRBV6-1 and J usage is TRBJ2-7; TRBD1 matches at 9 bases. Unmatched junction bases numbered 16, after V lost 6 bases and J lost 1 base. CDR3 length equals 18 residues. Germline-derived CDR1 and CDR2 are MNHNS and SASEGT.